These 30 T cell receptor beta chains came from one sample sequenced in a study of T cell changes during pregnancy in multiple sclerosis. Here immunoSEQ multiplex PCR was the method, and the copy in TCRdb shows in-frame clones only, minus some. Among some 40,000 clones listed, roughly 90% were seen once. Sequencing used peripheral blood, obtained in the second trimester of pregnancy. These TCRs come from a female donor in good health, enrolled as a control in a pregnancy study.

The chain couples TRBV6-4 to TRBJ2-1; D is ambiguous. The CDR3 extends over 14 amino acids. Germline V gives CDR1 MRHNA, CDR2 SNTAGT. V lost 6 bases, J lost 10 bases, and 19 bases lay in between. CDR3 in amino acids: CASSADGLDGEQFF. The CDR3 region has the DNA TGTGCCAGCAGCGCCGACGGCCTCGACGGGGAGCAGTTCTTC.

This chain links TRBV7-8 with TRBJ2-4, with D possibly TRBD2 on 6 matching bases. V lost 0 bases and J 2 bases, leaving 8 bases between the germline ends. From germline, CDR1 is SGHVS and CDR2 FQNEAQ. CDR3 length equals 15 residues. The CDR3 region has the DNA TGTGCCAGCAGCTTAGCCGGGGGAACCAAAAACATTCAGTACTTC. Translation gives CASSLAGGTKNIQYF.

J is TRBJ2-1 and V is TRBV5-1; 9 bases are shared with TRBD2. Germline V lookup: CDR1 SGHRS, CDR2 YFSETQ. V shed 2 bases, J shed 6 bases, and the junction held 6 bases outside the gene matches. The CDR3 is made up of 15 amino acids. As DNA, the CDR3 is TGCGCCAGCAGCTTTACAATTAGCGGGAGCAATGAGCAGTTCTTC. Its translation is CASSFTISGSNEQFF.

V is TRBV2 and J is TRBJ2-5; no reliable D call. The CDR3 is made up of 16 amino acids. Germline assignment: CDR1 SNHLY and CDR2 FYNNEI. V was cut by 6 bases and J by 1 base, with 18 bases left in between. This CDR3 is CASRPEVLAAQETQYF. CDR3 sequence (DNA): TGTGCCAGCAGACCAGAGGTTCTGGCTGCCCAAGAGACCCAGTACTTC.

The V call is TRBV6-6, the J call TRBJ1-5; no clear D gene. V was pared by 2 bases and J by 4 bases, with 9 bases between. The CDR3 is made up of 14 amino acids. CDR1 and CDR2 (germline): MNHNY, SVGAGI (reference sequence). This CDR3 is CASSYTQANQPQHF. DNA of the CDR3: TGTGCCAGCAGTTACACGCAGGCTAATCAGCCCCAGCATTTT.

The gene calls are TRBV2 and TRBJ2-5; the D gene is possibly TRBD2 (6 bases). Germline CDR1 is SNHLY and CDR2 is FYNNEI. V gave up 4 bases and J gave up 5 bases, with 11 bases separating them. This CDR3 region has 13 residues. The CDR3 nucleotides are TGTGCCAGCAGTGGGGGACTGCGGGAGACCCAGTACTTC. Residues: CASSGGLRETQYF.

The V gene is TRBV7-9, the J gene TRBJ1-1; no reliable D call. The CDR3 is made up of 13 amino acids. Trimming pared 4 bases from V and 7 bases from J, leaving 13 bases between. Germline V gene data show CDR1 as SEHNR and CDR2 as FQNEAQ (reference sequence). For the CDR3, the DNA is TGTGCCAGCAGCTGGGAGAAGACAAGTGAAGCTTTCTTT. Amino acids: CASSWEKTSEAFF.

This chain uses TRBV19 with TRBJ2-4, with D possibly matching TRBD2 (7 bases). In germline, CDR1 is LNHDA, CDR2 SQIVND (reference sequence). V gave up 1 base and J gave up 0 bases, with 13 bases separating them. This CDR3 has 17 amino acids. Here the CDR3 reads CASSIGGGGIAKNIQYF. The CDR3 coding sequence is TGTGCCAGTAGTATAGGGGGGGGCGGAATAGCCAAAAACATTCAGTACTTC. The entire variable domain, with the rest obtained from reference TRBV19 and TRBJ2-4, is as follows: DGGITQSPKYLFRKEGQNVTLSCEQNLNHDAMYWYRQDPGQGLRLIYYSQIVNDFQKGDIAEGYSVSREKKESFPLTVTSAQKNPTAFYLCASSIGGGGIAKNIQYFGAGTRLSVL.

This sequence joins TRBV4-3 and TRBJ2-3, with D tentatively TRBD2 (6 bases). The CDR3 runs 15 residues. Trimming stripped 5 bases from V and 3 bases from J, with 15 bases between. Germline V gives CDR1 LGHNA, CDR2 YSLEER. In DNA form, the CDR3 reads TGCGCCAGCAGCGGGCTAGCGCAAGGGACAGATACGCAGTATTTT. Residues: CASSGLAQGTDTQYF.

V is TRBV7-9 and J is TRBJ1-5; TRBD1 might be the D (5 bases). V was clipped by 4 bases and J by 9 bases, with 10 bases between them. This CDR3 spans 12 amino acids. CDR1 and CDR2 from the germline V gene are SEHNR and FQNEAQ (reference sequence). The CDR3 DNA sequence: TGTGCCAGCAGCTCTGGGGCCCGGCCCCAGCATTTT. Amino acid sequence: CASSSGARPQHF.

The chain joins TRBV28 to TRBJ2-3, with D possibly being TRBD2 (7 bases). CDR1 MDHEN and CDR2 SYDVKM come from the germline V gene. The CDR3 is 15 residues long. V was trimmed by 8 bases and J by 4 bases, leaving 19 bases between them. The CDR3, as DNA: TGTGCCAGCGCATCTGGGGGGGCGGGCGCAGATACGCAGTATTTT. The encoded protein is CASASGGAGADTQYF.

This clone was detected once. CDR3 coding DNA: TGTGCCAGCAGCGTAGTGGCGGGGGGCAATTCACCCCTCCACTTT. Its protein product is CASSVVAGGNSPLHF. The J gene is TRBJ1-6, the V gene TRBV9; D might be TRBD1 (6 bases). CDR3 length: 15 residues. The V end lost 0 bases, the J end lost 7 bases, and 11 bases lay between the germline ends. Per the germline V gene, CDR1 is SGDLS and CDR2 is YYNGEE.

This clone was seen a single time. The gene calls are TRBV25-1 and TRBJ2-5; no reliable D call. V was trimmed by 5 bases and J by 2 bases, leaving 15 bases between them. This CDR3 has 15 amino acids. Germline CDR1 is MGHDK and CDR2 is SYGVNS. The CDR3 loop reads CASSTRSFAQETQYF. The CDR3 DNA follows: TGTGCCAGCAGTACCCGGTCATTCGCACAAGAGACCCAGTACTTC.

This chain connects TRBV29-1 to TRBJ2-1; D perhaps matches TRBD1 (6 bases). CDR3 length: 13 amino acids. V was shortened by 7 bases and J by 0 bases, with 10 bases between the two germline ends. Germline loops: CDR1 SQVTM, CDR2 ANQGSEA. DNA for the CDR3: TGCAGCGCGAGACAGGTCTCCTACAATGAGCAGTTCTTC. This sequence encodes CSARQVSYNEQFF.

V gene TRBV4-1 combines with J gene TRBJ2-6, with a tentative D call TRBD1 (7 bases). This CDR3 is built from 17 residues. Germline CDR1 is MGHRA and CDR2 is YSYEKL. Trimming left V 3 bases short and J 2 bases short, with 14 bases between. The CDR3 region is CASSHLGGTAGANVLTF. The DNA for the CDR3 is TGCGCCAGCAGCCACTTAGGCGGGACAGCTGGGGCCAACGTCCTGACTTTC.

The chain links TRBV5-1 to TRBJ2-2; 7 bases are shared with TRBD1. CDR1 and CDR2 (germline): SGHRS, YFSETQ. The CDR3 is made up of 15 amino acids. The V segment lost 0 bases and the J segment 6 bases; nucleotides outside the gene matches: 5. CDR3 coding DNA: TGCGCCAGCAGCTTGGCAGGGGGTAAGGCCGGGGAGCTGTTTTTT. Translation: CASSLAGGKAGELFF.

This rearrangement joins TRBV5-1 to TRBJ2-1; 8 bases are a match to TRBD1. With V trimmed by 7 bases and J by 4 bases, 10 bases remained unmatched. CDR1 is SGHRS, CDR2 YFSETQ, per germline. The CDR3 covers 15 residues. This chain's CDR3 is CASRTPGTGYNEQFF. CDR3 sequence (DNA): TGCGCCAGCCGCACACCTGGGACAGGTTACAATGAGCAGTTCTTC.

The V and J genes are TRBV27 and TRBJ1-1; tentatively, D is TRBD1 (5 bases). The V end was cut by 7 bases, the J end by 4 bases, with 19 bases between. There are 15 residues in the CDR3. Germline CDR1 reads MNHEY; CDR2 reads SMNVEV (reference sequence). CDR3 protein: CASTQGRSGSTEAFF. CDR3 nucleotide sequence: TGTGCCAGCACCCAGGGACGGTCCGGGAGCACTGAAGCTTTCTTT.

This clone was counted a single time. The chain couples TRBV5-4 to TRBJ2-1; TRBD2 agrees at 10 bases. V lost 2 bases to trimming and J lost 4 bases; unmatched junction nucleotides: 3. Germline-derived CDR1 and CDR2 are SGHNT and YYREEE (reference sequence). The CDR3 loop spans 15 amino acids. CDR3 protein: CASSLGSGGYNEQFF. The CDR3 DNA reads TGTGCCAGCAGCTTAGGTAGCGGGGGGTACAATGAGCAGTTCTTC. Looking up the rest from reference TRBV5-4 and TRBJ2-1 gives the full variable domain: ETGVTQSPTHLIKTRGQQVTLRCSSQSGHNTVSWYQQALGQGPQFIFQYYREEENGRGNFPPRFSGLQFPNYSSELNVNALELDDSALYLCASSLGSGGYNEQFFGPGTRLTVL.

The gene calls are TRBV10-3 and TRBJ2-6; a weak D match, TRBD1 (5 bases). V gave up 7 bases and J gave up 0 bases, with 10 bases separating them. CDR3 size: 15 residues. In germline, CDR1 is ENHRY, CDR2 SYGVKD. CDR3 DNA: TGTGCCATCAATAGCAGGGCCTCTGGGGCCAACGTCCTGACTTTC. Translating it yields CAINSRASGANVLTF.

The chain joins TRBV14 to TRBJ2-5, with 8 bases fitting TRBD2. J lost 2 bases, V lost 1 base, and 3 bases had no gene match. There are 15 residues in the CDR3. CDR1 is SGHDN, CDR2 FVKESK, per germline. In DNA, the CDR3 is TGTGCCAGCAGCCAAGTACGGGGGGGGCAAGAGACCCAGTACTTC. Its protein is CASSQVRGGQETQYF.

This clone appeared a single time. J is TRBJ2-5 and V is TRBV5-4; 12 nucleotides agree with TRBD2. In germline, CDR1 is SGHNT, CDR2 YYREEE (reference sequence). V was clipped by 0 bases and J by 2 bases; unmatched bases: 5. This CDR3 has 17 residues. CDR3 amino acids: CASSLGETSGRQETQYF. The CDR3 DNA reads as TGTGCCAGCAGCTTGGGCGAAACTAGCGGGAGGCAAGAGACCCAGTACTTC.

The chain recombines TRBV11-3 with TRBJ2-1; TRBD2 agrees at 13 bases. The V gene's germline CDR1 is SGHNT and CDR2 YENEEA. Trimming cost V 5 bases and J 5 bases; bases outside gene matches: 6. This CDR3 comprises 16 residues. As DNA, the CDR3 is TGTGCCAGCAGCCCGGGCGGGACTAGCGGGGACAATGAGCAGTTCTTC. Protein product: CASSPGGTSGDNEQFF.

The gene calls are TRBV10-3 and TRBJ1-1, with D perhaps TRBD1 (6 bases). CDR1 and CDR2 from the germline V gene are ENHRY and SYGVKD. The CDR3 is 13 residues long. The V gene lost 10 bases and the J gene lost 3 bases, with 15 bases spanning the gap. The CDR3 spells CATTGRDYTEAFF. The CDR3 DNA reads as TGTGCCACCACAGGGAGGGATTACACTGAAGCTTTCTTT.

The chain has TRBV7-2 and TRBJ2-2; D remains ambiguous. The V end lost 4 bases, the J end lost 4 bases, and 7 bases lay between the germline ends. The CDR3 contains 13 residues. The germline V gene has CDR1 SGHTA and CDR2 FQGNSA. The CDR3 here is CASSSVFTGELFF. CDR3 nucleotides: TGTGCCAGCAGCTCAGTGTTCACCGGGGAGCTGTTTTTT.

DNA of the CDR3: TGTGCCAGCAGTTACGCCGGTAGCTCCTACAATGAGCAGTTCTTC. The encoded protein is CASSYAGSSYNEQFF. V gene TRBV6-5 combines with J gene TRBJ2-1; D not resolved. This CDR3 is 15 amino acids long. Germline lookup yields CDR1 MNHEY and CDR2 SVGAGI. Trimming removed 2 bases from V and 0 bases from J, with 8 bases in between.

The rearrangement joins TRBV19 to TRBJ1-2, with TRBD1 as a possible D gene (6 bases). This CDR3 is built from 13 residues. Looked up from germline, CDR1 is LNHDA and CDR2 is SQIVND (reference sequence). With 5 bases removed from V and 4 bases from J, the gap between germline ends came to 11 bases. The CDR3 here is CASSPRGPYGYTF. The CDR3 nucleotides are TGTGCCAGTAGTCCCAGGGGCCCCTATGGCTACACCTTC.

The chain uses TRBV6-1 and TRBJ1-5; D not resolved. Trimming took 5 bases from V and 1 from J, leaving 12 bases between them. This CDR3 has 15 residues. Germline V gene lookup returns CDR1 MNHNS and CDR2 SASEGT. Here the CDR3 reads CASSLSGGSNQPQHF. Written as DNA, the CDR3 is TGTGCCAGCAGTTTATCAGGAGGGAGCAATCAGCCCCAGCATTTT.

This chain links TRBV18 with TRBJ2-3; possibly TRBD2 for D (6 bases). CDR1 and CDR2 (germline): KGHSH, LQKENI. This CDR3 comprises 19 residues. The V gene lost 5 bases and the J gene lost 2 bases, with 26 bases spanning the gap. CDR3 nucleotides: TGTGCCAGCTCATCTCAACAACCTCTAGCGTCAACTATCACAGATACGCAGTATTTT. Residues: CASSSQQPLASTITDTQYF.

The chain has TRBV30 and TRBJ2-7, with TRBD2 matching 9 bases. The CDR3 is made up of 12 amino acids. Germline loops: CDR1 GTSNPN, CDR2 SVGIG (reference sequence). V gave up 1 base and J gave up 11 bases; unmatched junction bases: 6. The CDR3: CAWSGLAGVKYF. In nucleotides, the CDR3 is TGTGCCTGGAGTGGTTTAGCGGGAGTGAAGTACTTC.